The 2 T cell receptor beta chains listed next were all sequenced from one sample in a study of cytomegalovirus exposure and HLA in healthy donors. Here immunoSEQ multiplex PCR was the method, and the copy in TCRdb shows in-frame clones only, minus some. The profile shows around 140,000 clones, 80% to 90% of them singletons. The sequenced sample was PBMCs. These receptors were taken from a young man in good health and CMV-seropositive.

V is TRBV27 and J is TRBJ1-6, with D tentatively TRBD1 (5 bases). V was clipped by 3 bases and J by 0 bases, with 18 bases between them. The germline V gene has CDR1 MNHEY and CDR2 SMNVEV (reference sequence). This CDR3 contains 19 residues. The CDR3 spells CASSFSTGGGFSYNSPLHF. CDR3 bases: TGTGCCAGCAGTTTCTCCACGGGGGGGGGTTTCTCCTATAATTCACCCCTCCACTTT.

As regards this clone: The final CDR3 position lacks the conserved phenylalanine or tryptophan, pointing to a likely read error. No DNA is shown, since the ends of the CDR3 on it are uncertain; the CDR3 is the one TCRdb lists. V gene TRBV5-6 combines with J gene TRBJ2-7; the D call TRBD2 from the table was never checked on the DNA. Germline values: CDR1 SGHDT, CDR2 YYEEEE. The CDR3 contains 12 residues when both ends are counted. CDR3 loop: CASSRPGGVPSI.